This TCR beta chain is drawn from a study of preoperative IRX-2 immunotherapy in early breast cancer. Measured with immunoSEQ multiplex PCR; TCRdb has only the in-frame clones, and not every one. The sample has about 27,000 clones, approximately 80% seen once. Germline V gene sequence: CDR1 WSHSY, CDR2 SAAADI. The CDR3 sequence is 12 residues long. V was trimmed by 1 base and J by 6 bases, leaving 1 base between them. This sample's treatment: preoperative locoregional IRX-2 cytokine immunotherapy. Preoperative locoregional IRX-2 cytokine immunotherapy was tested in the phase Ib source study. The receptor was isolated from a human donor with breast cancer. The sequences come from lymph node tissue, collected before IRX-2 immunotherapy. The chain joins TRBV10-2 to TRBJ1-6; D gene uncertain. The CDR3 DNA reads TGCGCCAGCAGTGAGTTTAATTCACCCCTCCACTTT. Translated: CASSEFNSPLHF.